The 9 T cell receptor beta chains reported below all come from one sample, sequenced in a study of T cell repertoires in cytomegalovirus infection. TCRdb called the reads again in MiXCR, with one record for every CDR3 protein. The sample has 95,000 to 150,000 distinct CDR3 sequences; more than 30% are singletons. These receptors are not linked to any known antigen. Sequencing used CD8+ T cells from cultured PBMCs, obtained from culture after CMV antigen stimulation. The origin of the receptors is a human donor in good health (CMV status not recorded). Some clones in this sample may be carry-over from other donors' samples.

This clonotype was seen only a few times. This chain joins TRBV12-3 or TRBV12-4 and TRBJ1-1; 10 nucleotides line up with TRBD1. Germline trimming cut 7 bases from V and 7 bases from J; bases unmatched to any gene: 9. The CDR3 is 14 residues long. The chain's CDR3 is CASTHRDRGYEAFF. CDR3 in DNA: TGTGCCAGCACCCACCGGGACAGGGGCTATGAAGCTTTCTTT.

The chain is built from TRBV27 and TRBJ2-1; possibly TRBD2 for D (5 bases). The CDR3 length is 13 residues. V was shortened by 5 bases and J by 5 bases, with 10 bases between the two germline ends. CDR1 MNHEY and CDR2 SMNVEV come from the germline V gene (reference sequence). The CDR3 here is CASSMGRNNEQFF. The CDR3 DNA is TGTGCCAGCAGTATGGGGAGAAACAATGAGCAGTTCTTC.

The chain is built from TRBV9 and TRBJ2-7; D is undetermined. CDR3 length equals 14 residues. The V gene lost 0 bases and the J gene lost 0 bases, with 7 bases spanning the gap. Germline CDR1 and CDR2: SGDLS and YYNGEE. The CDR3 reads CASSVDVNSYEQYF. The CDR3 DNA sequence: TGTGCCAGCAGCGTAGACGTCAACTCCTACGAGCAGTACTTC.

The chain links TRBV19 to TRBJ2-7, with 8 bases that match TRBD2. CDR1 is LNHDA, CDR2 SQIVND, per germline (reference sequence). V gave up 6 bases and J gave up 0 bases; unmatched junction bases: 4. This CDR3 has 14 residues. CDR3 amino acids: CASSPGGASYEQYF. In nucleotides, the CDR3 is TGTGCCAGTAGCCCCGGGGGGGCCTCCTACGAGCAGTACTTC.

The gene calls are TRBV20-1 and TRBJ1-1; possibly TRBD1 for D (5 bases). The CDR3 loop spans 13 amino acids. Germline V gene lookup returns CDR1 DFQATT and CDR2 SNEGSKA (reference sequence). The V end lost 6 bases, the J end lost 0 bases, and 11 bases lay between the germline ends. In DNA, the CDR3 is TGCAGTGCCCCAGACAGCATGAACACTGAAGCTTTCTTT. This translates into CSAPDSMNTEAFF.

This clonotype has only one observation. V and J are TRBV6-6 and TRBJ1-2, with 12 bases matching TRBD1. CDR1 and CDR2 (germline): MNHNY, SVGAGI (reference sequence). The CDR3 sequence is 15 residues long. J lost 8 bases, V lost 5 bases, and 9 bases had no gene match. CDR3 region: CASSTPGQGAQGYTF. In DNA, the CDR3 is TGTGCCAGCAGTACCCCGGGACAGGGGGCTCAGGGCTACACCTTC.

In its sample, this clonotype was seen a few times. This chain uses TRBV18 with TRBJ2-5, with D possibly being TRBD2 (7 bases). V gave up 6 bases and J gave up 1 base, with 18 bases separating them. Germline lookup yields CDR1 KGHSH and CDR2 LQKENI. This CDR3 spans 16 amino acids. DNA for the CDR3: TGTGCCAGCTCTCGAGGGGGGGACTGGCGCCAAGAGACCCAGTACTTC. Protein: CASSRGGDWRQETQYF.

This clonotype was detected a few times. The chain couples TRBV2 to TRBJ2-2; D unresolved. CDR1 and CDR2 from the germline V gene are SNHLY and FYNNEI. The CDR3 consists of 15 residues. The V end was cut by 7 bases, the J end by 6 bases, with 18 bases between. The CDR3 here is CASIPLMAAPGELFF. In DNA, the CDR3 is TGTGCCAGCATCCCCTTAATGGCCGCACCCGGGGAGCTGTTTTTT.

Turning to this clonotype: An end of the junction does not agree with germline; a read error may underlie this. This chain links TRBV7-9 with TRBJ2-7; D uncertain. Germline V CDR1 and CDR2: SEHNR, FQNEAQ (reference sequence). CDR3 length: 14 amino acids. DNA of the CDR3: TGTGCCAGCAGCTCTTTGCCTTACTCCAACGAGCAGTACTTC. This translates into CASSSLPYSNEQYF.